A selection of T cell receptor beta chains follows, all from one sample in a study of CD8 T cells in ankylosing spondylitis. TCRdb redid the calling of the 5' RACE reads with MiXCR, one entry per CDR3 protein. The sample holds 200,000 to 300,000 distinct CDR3 sequences; around 8% are singletons and the top ten take roughly 5%. Sequencing used blood, either unsorted or a sorted T cell fraction (not recorded which). The receptors stem from a female donor with ankylosing spondylitis or in good health (not recorded which). The CDR3 runs from the conserved cysteine through the conserved F or W. D genes are given only for firm matches. Rows may omit the clone size; those that give it use once, few, many or a size class.

>many|TRBD2|TRBJ2-1|TRBV14
TGTGCCAGCAGCCGGGTGCGGACTAGTAACAATGAGCAGTTCTTC
CASSRVRTSNNEQFF
>few|NA|TRBJ1-1|TRBV2
TGTGCCAGCAGTAGAGGCATGGGGGCTGAAGCTTTCTTT
CASSRGMGAEAFF
>many|NA|TRBJ2-7|TRBV21-1
TGTGCCAGCTTCTCCGAAGCGGGCCAAAAGACGTCCCAGTACTTC
CASFSEAGQKTSQYF
>many|TRBD2|TRBJ2-7|TRBV28
TGTGCCAGCAGGGTTTCCATTTTACTAGCGGGAGAGAACGAGCAGTACTTC
CASRVSILLAGENEQYF
>many|TRBD2|TRBJ2-3|TRBV5-5
TGTGCCAGCAGCTCTAGCGGGGAGTTCGCAGATACGCAGTATTTT
CASSSSGEFADTQYF
>many|NA|TRBJ1-6|TRBV27
TGTGCCAGCGCTGGCAGGGGAGCAGCGAATTCACCCCTCCACTTT
CASAGRGAANSPLHF
>many|NA|TRBJ2-2|TRBV6-1
TGTGCCAGCAGTCCCCAGAGGGGAGTTAACACCGGGGAGCTGTTTTTT
CASSPQRGVNTGELFF
>many|TRBD1|TRBJ2-1|TRBV5-1
TGCGCCAGCAGCTGGACAGGCGAAAGGGCCTACAATGAGCAGTTCTTC
CASSWTGERAYNEQFF
>many|TRBD2|TRBJ2-1|TRBV5-1
TGCGCCAGCAGCTTGAGGGCGGGAGACGGCTACAATGAGCAGTTCTTC
CASSLRAGDGYNEQFF
>NA|TRBD2|TRBJ2-3|TRBV11-2
TGTGCCAGCAGTCGGGGACTAGCGGGAGTAAGAGATACGCAGTATTTT
CASSRGLAGVRDTQYF
>many|NA|TRBJ2-2|TRBV28
TGTGCCACAAATTACAGGGAAGGCACCGGGGAGCTGTTTTTT
CATNYREGTGELFF
>few|TRBD2|TRBJ2-1|TRBV7-2
TGTGCCAGCAGCTTAGGCCGGGGGGATGAGCAGTTCTTC
CASSLGRGDEQFF
>many|TRBD1|TRBJ2-7|TRBV29-1
TGCAGCGCTCTGGGACAGGGATACGAGCAGTACTTC
CSALGQGYEQYF
>many|TRBD2|TRBJ2-2|TRBV3-1
TGTGCCAGCAGCCAAGGGGGCGGGAGGCCCTTCCCCGGGGAGCTGTTTTTT
CASSQGGGRPFPGELFF
>many|TRBD1|TRBJ2-1|TRBV15
TGTGCCACCAGTATCGACAGGGGGCGAGGGGTCGGTGAGCAGTTCTTC
CATSIDRGRGVGEQFF
>many|NA|TRBJ2-5|TRBV25-1
TGTGCCAGCAGTCAGTTCTGGGAGACCCAGTACTTC
CASSQFWETQYF
>many|NA|TRBJ2-4|TRBV6-2/TRBV6-3
TGTGCCAGCAGTGCCTCACGAGGGGACATTCAGTACTTC
CASSASRGDIQYF
>many|TRBD2|TRBJ2-2|TRBV6-1
TGTGCCAGCATTGAAAGTAGGGGACTAGCGGGAGGAACCGGGGAGCTGTTTTTT
CASIESRGLAGGTGELFF
>NA|TRBD2|TRBJ2-1|TRBV30
TGTGCCTGGAGTGAAGGAACTAGCGATTACAATGAGCAGTTCTTC
CAWSEGTSDYNEQFF
>many|NA|TRBJ2-7|TRBV2
TGTGCCAGCAGTCGCCGAAGAGATAGCGGAACCTACGAGCAGTACTTC
CASSRRRDSGTYEQYF
>many|NA|TRBJ2-3|TRBV29-1
TGCAGCGTCGTAGCAAGTCGATCAGATACGCAGTATTTT
CSVVASRSDTQYF
>many|NA|TRBJ2-1|TRBV29-1
TGCAGCGTTGTCCTGAGAGGTCATGAGCAGTTCTTC
CSVVLRGHEQFF
>many|NA|TRBJ2-1|TRBV29-1
TGCAGCGCCCACCCCGGGGGGCAGCAGCAGTTCTTC
CSAHPGGQQQFF
>many|NA|TRBJ2-1|TRBV19
TGTGCCAGTAGTATGAGTAGCGGACCCTCCTACAATGAGCAGTTCTTC
CASSMSSGPSYNEQFF
>NA|TRBD2|TRBJ2-1|TRBV20-1
TGCAGTGCTAGCCGACTAGCAACGGACAATGAGCAGTTCTTC
CSASRLATDNEQFF
>many|NA|TRBJ2-1|TRBV6-1
TGTGCCAGCCAGATATTAGGCGACTCCGGGGTCTACAATGAGCAGTTCTTC
CASQILGDSGVYNEQFF
>few|TRBD2|TRBJ2-1|TRBV6-4
TGTGCTCCAGGGGGAGTTAGCGGGAGTGCGGATGAGCAGTTCTTC
CAPGGVSGSADEQFF
>many|TRBD2|TRBJ2-1|TRBV28
TGTGCCAGCAGTTTATTTGGGATGGCTAGCGGGAGGCGGATGGTAAATGAGCAGTTCTTC
CASSLFGMASGRRMVNEQFF
>NA|NA|TRBJ2-7|TRBV7-9
TGTGCCAGCAGCTTAGAATCTGGTTCCTACGAGCAGTACTTC
CASSLESGSYEQYF
>many|NA|TRBJ2-7|TRBV5-1
TGCGCCAGCAGCTTGACAGGGTTCCCCTACGAGCAGTACTTC
CASSLTGFPYEQYF
>many|NA|TRBJ2-2|TRBV9
TGTGCCAGCAGCCCGGGGCCTGGCGGGGAGCTGTTTTTT
CASSPGPGGELFF